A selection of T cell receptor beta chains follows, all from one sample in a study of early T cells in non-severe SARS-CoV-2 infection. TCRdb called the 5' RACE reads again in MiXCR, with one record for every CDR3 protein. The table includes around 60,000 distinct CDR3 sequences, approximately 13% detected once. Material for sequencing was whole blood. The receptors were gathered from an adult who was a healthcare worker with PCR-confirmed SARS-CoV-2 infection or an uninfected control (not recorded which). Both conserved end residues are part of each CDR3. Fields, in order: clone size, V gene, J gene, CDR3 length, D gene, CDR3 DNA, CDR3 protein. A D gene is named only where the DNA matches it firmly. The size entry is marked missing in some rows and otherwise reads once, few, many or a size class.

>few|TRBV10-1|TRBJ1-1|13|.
TGCGCCAGCAGTGACCAGTTCTGGACTGAAGCTTTCTTT
CASSDQFWTEAFF
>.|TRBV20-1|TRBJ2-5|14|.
TGCAGTGCTCCCGCTACTCGGACACAAGAGACCCAGTACTTC
CSAPATRTQETQYF
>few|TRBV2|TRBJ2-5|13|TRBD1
TGTGCCAGCAGTGTGGACAGGCAAGAGACCCAGTACTTC
CASSVDRQETQYF
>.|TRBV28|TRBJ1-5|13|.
TGTGCCAGCACCCTAGGGGGAAAATGGCCCCAGCATTTT
CASTLGGKWPQHF
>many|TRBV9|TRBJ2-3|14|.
TGTGCCAGCAGCGTAGTATGGGGGGCAGATACGCAGTATTTT
CASSVVWGADTQYF
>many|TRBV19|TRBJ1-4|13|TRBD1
TGTGCCAGTAGTATTCAGGGGGATGAAAAACTGTTTTTT
CASSIQGDEKLFF
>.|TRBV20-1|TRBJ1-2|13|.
TGCAGTGCCAACCCAGAGATCAACTATGGCTACACCTTC
CSANPEINYGYTF
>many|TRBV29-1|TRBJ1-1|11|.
TGCAGCGTTGGAAGGGACACTGAAGCTTTCTTT
CSVGRDTEAFF
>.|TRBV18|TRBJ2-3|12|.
TGTGCCAGCTCCGTACAGGGAGATACGCAGTATTTT
CASSVQGDTQYF
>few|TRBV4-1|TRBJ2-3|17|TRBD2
TGCGCCAGCTCCCCACCGGGACTAGGATTTCCTAAGGATACGCAGTATTTT
CASSPPGLGFPKDTQYF
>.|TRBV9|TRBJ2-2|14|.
TGTGCCAGCAGCGTAGGCACGAACACCGGGGAGCTGTTTTTT
CASSVGTNTGELFF
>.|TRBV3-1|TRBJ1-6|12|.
TGTGCCAGCAGCCAGACCAATTCACCCCTCCACTTT
CASSQTNSPLHF
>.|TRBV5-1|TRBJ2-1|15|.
TGCGCCAGCAGCTTGGTAGTCCCAGGGCCCAATGAGCAGTTCTTC
CASSLVVPGPNEQFF
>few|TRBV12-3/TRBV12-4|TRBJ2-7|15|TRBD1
TGTGCCAGCAGGGAGGGACAGGGTATCGGGTACGAGCAGTACTTC
CASREGQGIGYEQYF
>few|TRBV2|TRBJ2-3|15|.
TGTGCCAGCAGTGACAGGGGTCGAAGCACAGATACGCAGTATTTT
CASSDRGRSTDTQYF
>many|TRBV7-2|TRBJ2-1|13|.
TGTGCCAGCAGAAAGTCTTCGGGGCATGAGCAGTTCTTC
CASRKSSGHEQFF
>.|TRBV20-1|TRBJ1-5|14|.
TGCAGTGCTATTGTGCCCGAAGGGGGGCAGCCCCAGCATTTT
CSAIVPEGGQPQHF
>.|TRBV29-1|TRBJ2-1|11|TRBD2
TGCAGCGTTGAGTCTAGCGGGAGGCAGTTCTTC
CSVESSGRQFF
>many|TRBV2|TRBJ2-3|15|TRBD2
TGTGCCAGCAGTGAAGGGACTAGCGGGGGATATACGCAGTATTTT
CASSEGTSGGYTQYF
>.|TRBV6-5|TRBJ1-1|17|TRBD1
TGTGCCAGCAGTTACTCGACAGGGGGCGAGATAAACACTGAAGCTTTCTTT
CASSYSTGGEINTEAFF
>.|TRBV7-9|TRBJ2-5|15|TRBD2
TGTGCCAGCGGCCCCGGGACTACCGGGGTGGAGACCCAGTACTTC
CASGPGTTGVETQYF
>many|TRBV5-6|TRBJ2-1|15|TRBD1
TGTGCCAGCAGCTTGGGGACAGGGGGTCGATTGGAGCAGTTCTTC
CASSLGTGGRLEQFF
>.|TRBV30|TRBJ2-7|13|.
TGTGCCTGGAGTGTAGGCAGCTCCTACGAGCAGTACTTC
CAWSVGSSYEQYF
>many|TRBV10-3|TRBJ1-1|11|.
TGTGCCATCAGTGATGGGGGGCGGGCTTTCTTT
CAISDGGRAFF
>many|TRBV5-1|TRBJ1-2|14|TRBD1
TGCGCCAGCAGCACGGGACAGGCTAACTATGGCTACACCTTC
CASSTGQANYGYTF
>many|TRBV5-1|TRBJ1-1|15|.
TGCGCCAGCAGCTTGGAACAGGCATGGATATCTGAAGCTTTCTTT
CASSLEQAWISEAFF
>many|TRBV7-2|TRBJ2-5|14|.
TGTGCCAGCAGCTTACTAGGGTTTCAAGAGACCCAGTACTTC
CASSLLGFQETQYF
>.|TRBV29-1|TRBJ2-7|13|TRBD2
TGCAGCGTTGAACCGGTAGCGGGAGTCGAGCAGTACTTC
CSVEPVAGVEQYF
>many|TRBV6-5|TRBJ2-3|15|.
TGTGCCAGCAGTACCACCGGTGAGGGCACAGATACGCAGTATTTT
CASSTTGEGTDTQYF
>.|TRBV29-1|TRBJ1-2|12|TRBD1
TGCAGCTTCCGGACAGGATCCTATGGCTACACCTTC
CSFRTGSYGYTF
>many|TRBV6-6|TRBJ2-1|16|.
TGTGCCAGCAGTTACATGACTAGTGGTTCCTACAATGAGCAGTTCTTC
CASSYMTSGSYNEQFF
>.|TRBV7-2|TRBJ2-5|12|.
TGTGCCAGCAGCTTAATTATGGAGACCCAGTACTTC
CASSLIMETQYF
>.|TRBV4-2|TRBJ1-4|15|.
TGTGCCAGCAGCCCCCGGGGAGGGAATAATGAAAAACTGTTTTTT
CASSPRGGNNEKLFF